This TCR beta chain was sequenced in a study of blood T cells in healthy people across ages. Combining a sample-barcoded 5' primer with a J-beta primer mix, a second PCR ran for about 7 to 11 cycles. TCRdb processed the 5' RACE reads anew with MiXCR; each CDR3 protein has one entry. The data show over 1.5 million distinct CDR3 sequences, with around 50% seen just once and 2% to 2.5% held by the top ten. Notes on this clonotype: Its antigen is still unknown.

The CDR3 runs 12 residues. Germline assignment: CDR1 MNHEY and CDR2 SVGEGT. Unmatched junction bases numbered 4, after V lost 11 bases and J lost 4 bases. Regarding the study as a whole: When set beside aged donors, long-lived donors presented more naive CD4+ cells and higher diversity.

The chain joins TRBV6-2 or TRBV6-3 to TRBJ1-1, with 10 bases matching TRBD1. Material for sequencing was blood. The clonotype originates from a woman aged 40 to 55 in good health. CDR3 in amino acids: CAGRTGGTEAFF. The CDR3 nucleotides read TGTGCCGGTCGGACAGGGGGCACTGAAGCTTTCTTT.